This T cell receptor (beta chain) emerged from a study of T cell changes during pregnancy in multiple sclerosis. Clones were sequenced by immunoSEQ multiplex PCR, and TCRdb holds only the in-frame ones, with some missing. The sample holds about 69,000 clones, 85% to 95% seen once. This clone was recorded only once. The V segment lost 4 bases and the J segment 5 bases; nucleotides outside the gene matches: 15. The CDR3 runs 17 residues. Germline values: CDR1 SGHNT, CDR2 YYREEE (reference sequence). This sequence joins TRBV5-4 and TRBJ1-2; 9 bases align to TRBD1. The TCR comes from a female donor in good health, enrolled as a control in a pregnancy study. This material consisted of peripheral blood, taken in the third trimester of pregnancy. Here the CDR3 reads CASSQGTGRFDFYGYTF. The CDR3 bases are TGTGCCAGCAGCCAGGGGACAGGGCGGTTTGATTTTTATGGCTACACCTTC.